Listed below are T cell receptor beta chains from one sample, sequenced in a study of cytomegalovirus exposure and HLA in healthy donors. Generated by immunoSEQ multiplex PCR, the TCRdb table keeps only in-frame clones and is missing some. This table holds 90,000 to 150,000 clones, around 86% found once. Sequencing input: PBMCs. Every receptor here comes from a woman aged 40 to 50 in good health and CMV-seronegative. CDR3s include the opening cysteine and the closing phenylalanine or tryptophan. A D gene is named only where the DNA matches it firmly. Where a row states a size, it is once, few, many or the class of an expanded clone; other rows omit it.

v_gene	d_gene	j_gene	abundance	CDR3nt	CDR3aa
TRBV12-5	TRBD2	TRBJ2-7	NA	TGTGCTAGTGGAAAAGGGACTAGCGGTCCCTACGAGCAGTACTTC	CASGKGTSGPYEQYF
TRBV6-5	TRBD1	TRBJ2-5	NA	TGTGCCAGCAGTTACTCGGGACAGGGGGGAGAGACCCAGTACTTC	CASSYSGQGGETQYF
TRBV6-5	NA	TRBJ1-2	NA	TGTGCCAGCAAGGGGGAACTCAACTATGGCTACACCTTC	CASKGELNYGYTF
TRBV9	NA	TRBJ2-6	once	TGTGCCAGCAGTTTTACGACAGGACGCTCTGGGGCCAACGTCCTGACTTTC	CASSFTTGRSGANVLTF
TRBV11-2	NA	TRBJ2-1	NA	TGTGCCAGCAGCTTAGCGGGGGTCTACAATGAGCAGTTCTTC	CASSLAGVYNEQFF
TRBV27	NA	TRBJ1-2	few	TGTGCCAGCAGCATGCTCCTGGGGCACGGGGGGTATGGCTACACCTTC	CASSMLLGHGGYGYTF
TRBV19	NA	TRBJ1-2	once	TGTGCCAGCACTCCCGGTATGCGGGGCTCGGACTATGGCTACACCTTC	CASTPGMRGSDYGYTF
TRBV4-1	NA	TRBJ1-5	NA	TGCGCCAGCAGCCAAGTAGGGGCAGGGACATACCAGCCCCAGCATTTT	CASSQVGAGTYQPQHF
TRBV19	TRBD2	TRBJ2-7	NA	TGTGCCAGTAGTATAGCGGGAGGGCGCGAGCAGTACTTC	CASSIAGGREQYF
TRBV2	TRBD1	TRBJ1-3	few	TGTGCCAGCAGTAGGACAGGGGCTGGAAACACCATATATTTT	CASSRTGAGNTIYF
TRBV15	NA	TRBJ1-2	NA	TGTGCCACCTCCCAGGACAGTAACTATGGCTACACCTTC	CATSQDSNYGYTF
TRBV28	TRBD2	TRBJ2-7	NA	TGTGCCAGCAGTCCCCCGGGGGGGGGACTCTACGAGCAGTACTTC	CASSPPGGGLYEQYF
TRBV7-8	NA	TRBJ1-1	few	TGTGCCAGCAGCTTAGCAGGGAGTCCTGAAGCTTTCTTT	CASSLAGSPEAFF
TRBV2	TRBD2	TRBJ2-3	NA	TGTGCCAGCAGTGCCTCACTAGCGGGAGGGACAGATACGCAGTATTTT	CASSASLAGGTDTQYF
TRBV7-3	TRBD1	TRBJ1-6	NA	TGTGCCAGCAGTCGCTCACAGGGGTTTAATTCACCCCTCCACTTT	CASSRSQGFNSPLHF
TRBV5-1	TRBD1	TRBJ2-5	NA	TGCGCCAGCAGTTCCGGGGACAGGGACCAAGAGACCCAGTACTTC	CASSSGDRDQETQYF
TRBV4-2	TRBD1	TRBJ1-1	NA	TGTGCCAGCAGCCAAGATCCCCAGGGGGACACTGAAGCTTTCTTT	CASSQDPQGDTEAFF
TRBV28	TRBD1	TRBJ1-1	NA	TGTGCCAGCAGTTCCCGACAGGGGTCATTGAACACTGAAGCTTTCTTT	CASSSRQGSLNTEAFF
TRBV5-1	TRBD1	TRBJ1-4	few	TGCGCCAGCAGCATCGAATCGACAGGGACGCGGGAAAAACTGTTTTTT	CASSIESTGTREKLFF
TRBV7-8	NA	TRBJ2-7	few	TGTGCCAGCAGCAACAGGACTATGCGGGGCGAGCAGTACTTC	CASSNRTMRGEQYF
TRBV19	NA	TRBJ2-6	NA	TGTGCCAGTAGGACAGACGTGGCTGGGGCCAACGTCCTGACTTTC	CASRTDVAGANVLTF
TRBV27	NA	TRBJ2-1	NA	TGTGCCAGCAGCCGGACAGCCGTCAGTGAGCAGTTCTTC	CASSRTAVSEQFF
TRBV9	NA	TRBJ2-1	NA	TGTGCCAGCAGCGTAGGATTTCAGAGGCCTCATGAGCAGTTCTTC	CASSVGFQRPHEQFF
TRBV30	NA	TRBJ1-2	NA	TGTGCTGGCTGGCCTGGCCTGTGGGGCTACACCTTC	CAGWPGLWGYTF
TRBV7-9	TRBD1	TRBJ1-2	NA	TGTTCCAGCAGCTTAGGAACCGGACAGGGGGCTTATGGCTACACCTTC	CSSSLGTGQGAYGYTF
TRBV19	NA	TRBJ1-4	NA	TGTGCCAGTAGGGCTTCCTCGGGGGAATGGGAAAAACTGTTTTTT	CASRASSGEWEKLFF
TRBV7-2	NA	TRBJ2-3	NA	TGTGCCAGCAGCTTATCTTACACAGATACGCAGTATTTT	CASSLSYTDTQYF
TRBV27	NA	TRBJ2-7	NA	TGTGCCAGCAGTTTATCGTCAGGGTACGAGCAGTACTTC	CASSLSSGYEQYF
TRBV9	NA	TRBJ2-7	NA	TGTGCCAGCAGCGTAGCCCTCGAGCAGTACTTC	CASSVALEQYF
TRBV21-1	NA	TRBJ2-2	NA	TGTGCCAGCAGCAGTGGACTAGCAGGGGTCACCGGGGAGCTGTTTTTT	CASSSGLAGVTGELFF
TRBV19	NA	TRBJ1-5	NA	TGTGCCAGTAGTATAAACACAGGGTCCCTTCAGCCCCAGCATTTT	CASSINTGSLQPQHF
TRBV6-4	NA	TRBJ1-6	few	TGTGCCAGCAGCGTAAATCGGAATTCACCCCTCCACTTT	CASSVNRNSPLHF
TRBV30	TRBD1	TRBJ1-2	NA	TGTGCCTGGAGCCGTCGGACAGGGGTTGTAAATGGCTACACCTTC	CAWSRRTGVVNGYTF
TRBV18	NA	TRBJ2-2	NA	TGTGCCAGCTCACTCGTCTCAGCGAACACCGGGGAGCTGTTTTTT	CASSLVSANTGELFF
TRBV7-9	TRBD2	TRBJ2-1	NA	TGTTCCAGCAGCCCAGGGACTAGCGGGAGGATTGAGCAGTTCTTC	CSSSPGTSGRIEQFF
TRBV27	TRBD2	TRBJ2-1	NA	TGTGCCAGCACCGAACTGGGGGGGGGTATGTCCTACAATGAGCAGTTCTTC	CASTELGGGMSYNEQFF
TRBV13	NA	TRBJ2-7	NA	TGTGCCAGCAGCTTAGGTGGGGGGGCTGGGACCTACGAGCAGTACTTC	CASSLGGGAGTYEQYF
TRBV6-4	TRBD2	TRBJ2-1	NA	TGTGCCAGCAGAAAAGAAGCCGGACTAGCGATAGGTTATGAGCAGTTCTTC	CASRKEAGLAIGYEQFF
TRBV7-6	TRBD1	TRBJ1-1	NA	TGTGCCAGCAGCCCGGGACAGGTCGTCATGAACACTGAAGCTTTCTTT	CASSPGQVVMNTEAFF
TRBV30	NA	TRBJ2-6	few	TGTGCCTGGAGTGGAGTGCTCGCCTCTGGGGCCAACGTCCTGACTTTC	CAWSGVLASGANVLTF
TRBV7-9	NA	TRBJ2-1	NA	TGTGCCAGCAGCCCAACTAGCAGCGAGCAGTTCTTC	CASSPTSSEQFF
TRBV18	TRBD2	TRBJ2-1	NA	TGTGCCAGCTCACCAACGCCGGGACTAGCGGGGGAGCAGTTCTTC	CASSPTPGLAGEQFF
TRBV6-6	TRBD1	TRBJ1-1	few	TGTGCCAGCAGTAAGGACAGGGCGAGCACTGAAGCTTTCTTT	CASSKDRASTEAFF
TRBV29-1	NA	TRBJ2-5	NA	TGCAGCGCCAAGCCCCACCAAGAGACCCAGTACTTC	CSAKPHQETQYF
TRBV11-2	TRBD1	TRBJ1-1	NA	TGTGCCAGCAGCCTGGGCAGGACAGGGCCTCCTGAAGCTTTCTTT	CASSLGRTGPPEAFF
TRBV2	TRBD2	TRBJ2-1	once	TGTGCCAGCAGCTCCAAGGGCGGGGGGGTCAATGAGCAGTTCTTC	CASSSKGGGVNEQFF